This paragraph reports one TCR beta chain. Its antigen is still unknown. Method: immunoSEQ multiplex PCR; TCRdb's copy keeps in-frame clones and lacks some. This table has 14,000 or so clones, about 94% appearing once. In germline, CDR1 is SGDLS, CDR2 YYNGEE. V was shortened by 0 bases and J by 5 bases, with 15 bases between the two germline ends. CDR3 length: 15 amino acids. This specimen comes from a study of OX40 agonist ivuxolimab in advanced cancers. Looking at the study overall: Partial responses were achieved by three patients, of whom one had hepatocellular carcinoma and two had cutaneous melanoma.

Study results and caveats: Among T cells, CD8+ cells averaged more expanded clones than CD4+ cells.

V is TRBV9 and J is TRBJ2-7; D may be TRBD2 (7 bases). The clonotype was recovered from an adult with an advanced solid tumor such as melanoma, head and neck, liver or kidney cancer. Material: CD4+ or CD8+ T cells sorted from blood, obtained in a trial of the OX40 agonist ivuxolimab. The chain's CDR3 is CASSVGAGGRHEQYF. The CDR3 DNA reads as TGTGCCAGCAGCGTAGGTGCCGGGGGGCGCCACGAGCAGTACTTC.